This T cell receptor (beta chain) was recorded in a study of blood T cell repertoires in COVID-19. Study-level background: Donors in the United States, Italy and Spain gave samples during acute or convalescent COVID-19. Nucleic acid was either cDNA or gDNA, and it came from T cells, B-cell-depleted T cells, or PBMCs.

As processed by the authors: How many nucleated cells were present was estimated from reference gene primer amplification. The data were produced by immunoSEQ multiplex PCR, yet TCRdb's version contains in-frame clones alone and is incomplete. The V and J calls and the clone size are those of that table, but D and trimming were determined from the DNA. This table has tens of thousands of clones, 70% to 80% appearing once. The sequencing input was peripheral blood. The TCR comes from a man aged 55 to 70 with acute or convalescent COVID-19.

The CDR3 loop is CASSVGASYNEQFF. Here the CDR3 DNA reads TGTGCCAGCAGCGTCGGTGCGTCCTACAATGAGCAGTTCTTC. The chain recombines TRBV5-5 with TRBJ2-1; D unresolved. CDR3 length: 14 amino acids. Per germline, CDR1 SGHKS and CDR2 YYEKEE (reference sequence). Trimming removed 4 bases at V and 1 base at J, with 9 bases between. The full variable domain, with the rest looked up from reference TRBV5-5 and TRBJ2-1, is DAGVTQSPTHLIKTRGQQVTLRCSPISGHKSVSWYQQVLGQGPQFIFQYYEKEERGRGNFPDRFSARQFPNYSSELNVNALLLGDSALYLCASSVGASYNEQFFGPGTRLTVL.